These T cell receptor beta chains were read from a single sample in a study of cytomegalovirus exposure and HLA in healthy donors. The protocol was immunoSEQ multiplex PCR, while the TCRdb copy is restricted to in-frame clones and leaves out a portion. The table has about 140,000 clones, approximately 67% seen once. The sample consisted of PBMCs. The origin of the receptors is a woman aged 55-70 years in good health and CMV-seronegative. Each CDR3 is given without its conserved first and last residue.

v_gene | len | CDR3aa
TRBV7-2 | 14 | ASSALAFSGRAGQY
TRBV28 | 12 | ASLAGSSNEKLF
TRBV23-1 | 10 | ASSQSNGRQY
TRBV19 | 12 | ASSFDAGEYEQY
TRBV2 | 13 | ASSGVGDSNQPQH
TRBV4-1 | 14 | ASSQELRAVTDTQY
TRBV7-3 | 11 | ASSRAANNEQF
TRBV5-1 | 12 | ASSPGQMNTEAF
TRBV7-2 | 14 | ASSLAQGGGNSPLH
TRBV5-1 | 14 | ASSSPREPAPETQY
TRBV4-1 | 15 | ASSQAPVGTGPYEQY
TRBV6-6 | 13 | ASTRRGGRDSPLH
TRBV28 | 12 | ASSLTGMRDGYT
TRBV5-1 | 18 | ASSPRVGQGAPRLYNEQF
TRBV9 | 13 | AGSAGDLSTDTQY
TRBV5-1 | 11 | ASSFGGGETQY
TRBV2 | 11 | ASSEDTNYEQY
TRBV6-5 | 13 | ASRPSGGAGETQY
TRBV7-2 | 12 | ASTKGGAKNIQY
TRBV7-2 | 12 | ASSLSTGGYEQY
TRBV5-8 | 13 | ASSFLGLGNQPQH
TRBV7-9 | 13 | ASSTTSGFTDAQY
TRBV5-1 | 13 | ASSSPGGGNQPQH
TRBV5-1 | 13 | ASSLAASGGYEQY
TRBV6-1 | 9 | ASSVGAGYT
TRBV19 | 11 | ASRFQGYDEQY
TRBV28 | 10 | ASRLTGYEQY
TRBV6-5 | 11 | ASRAQGSSEAF
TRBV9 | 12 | ASSVAGTPYEQY
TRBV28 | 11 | ASTPVSNQPQH
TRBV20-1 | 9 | SATGAGELF
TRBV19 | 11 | ASSKTGGNEQF
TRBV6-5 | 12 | ASSYSQGHYEQY
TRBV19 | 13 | ASSIGTGPIYEQY
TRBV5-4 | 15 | ASSLISGGVSTDTQY
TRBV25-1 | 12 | ASSDPGVLEKLF
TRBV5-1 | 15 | ASSPGLAGESSYEQY
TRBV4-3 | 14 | ASSQELGTMSYEQY
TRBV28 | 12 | ASTNRVDNSPLH
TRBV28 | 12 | ASSFWQGQEKLF
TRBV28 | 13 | ASSPHASGLETQY
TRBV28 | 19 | ASGGGRAKKNNGLAANEQF
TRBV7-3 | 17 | ASSLTAGGGASPTDTQY